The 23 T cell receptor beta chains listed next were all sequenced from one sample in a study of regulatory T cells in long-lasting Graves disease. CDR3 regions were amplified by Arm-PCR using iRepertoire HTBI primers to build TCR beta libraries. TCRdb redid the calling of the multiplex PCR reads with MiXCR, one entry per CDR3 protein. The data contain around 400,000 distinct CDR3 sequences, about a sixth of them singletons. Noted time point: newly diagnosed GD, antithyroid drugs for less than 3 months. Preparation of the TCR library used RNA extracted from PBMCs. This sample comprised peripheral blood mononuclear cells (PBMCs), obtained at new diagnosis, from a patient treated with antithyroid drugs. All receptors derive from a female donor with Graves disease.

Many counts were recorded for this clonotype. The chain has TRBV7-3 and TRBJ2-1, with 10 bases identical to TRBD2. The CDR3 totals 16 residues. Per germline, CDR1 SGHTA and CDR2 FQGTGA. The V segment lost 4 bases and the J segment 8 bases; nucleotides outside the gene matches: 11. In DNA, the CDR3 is TGTGCCAGCAGCTCCCGAGCGGGAGGGCCCTTCGATGAGCAGTTCTTC. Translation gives CASSSRAGGPFDEQFF.

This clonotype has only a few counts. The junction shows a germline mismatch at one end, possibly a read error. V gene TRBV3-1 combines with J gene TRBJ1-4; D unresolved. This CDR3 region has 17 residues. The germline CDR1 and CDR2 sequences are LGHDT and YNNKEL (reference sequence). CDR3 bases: TGTGCCAGCAGCCAAGAATTGAGGCCCCGCGGAAATGAAAAACTGCTTTTT. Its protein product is CASSQELRPRGNEKLLF. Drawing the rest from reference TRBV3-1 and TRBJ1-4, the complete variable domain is DTAVSQTPKYLVTQMGNDKSIKCEQNLGHDTMYWYKQDSKKFLKIMFSYNNKELIINETVPNRFSPKSPDKAHLNLHINSLELGDSAVYFCASSQELRPRGNEKLLFGSGTQLSVL.

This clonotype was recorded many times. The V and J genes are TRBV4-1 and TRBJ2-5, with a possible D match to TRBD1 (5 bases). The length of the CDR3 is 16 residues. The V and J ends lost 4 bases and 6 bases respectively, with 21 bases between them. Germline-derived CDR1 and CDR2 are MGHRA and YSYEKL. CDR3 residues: CASSRLPAGHRKTQYF. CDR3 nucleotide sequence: TGCGCCAGCAGCCGCCTTCCCGCAGGGCATAGGAAGACCCAGTACTTC.

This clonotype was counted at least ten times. CDR3 residues: CASSLSYGTGSYEQYF. The CDR3 bases are TGTGCCAGCAGTTTATCATACGGGACAGGGAGTTACGAGCAGTACTTC. The chain couples TRBV12-3 or TRBV12-4 to TRBJ2-7; TRBD1 agrees at 9 bases. Losses at the gene ends were 2 bases for V and 4 bases for J; bases not matched to a gene: 9. CDR3 size: 16 residues.

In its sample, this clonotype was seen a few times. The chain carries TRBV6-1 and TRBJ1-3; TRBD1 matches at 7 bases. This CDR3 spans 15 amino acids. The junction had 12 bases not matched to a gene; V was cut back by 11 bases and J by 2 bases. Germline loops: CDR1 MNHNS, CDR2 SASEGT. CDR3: CAGGTAEATGNTIYF. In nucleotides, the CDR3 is TGTGCCGGAGGGACAGCGGAGGCTACTGGAAACACCATATATTTT.

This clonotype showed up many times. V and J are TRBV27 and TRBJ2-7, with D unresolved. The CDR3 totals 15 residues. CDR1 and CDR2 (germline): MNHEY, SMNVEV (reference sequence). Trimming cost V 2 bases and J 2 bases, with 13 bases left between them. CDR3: CASSLKPHDPYEQYF. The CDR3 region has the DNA TGTGCCAGCAGTTTAAAACCCCACGACCCCTACGAGCAGTACTTC.

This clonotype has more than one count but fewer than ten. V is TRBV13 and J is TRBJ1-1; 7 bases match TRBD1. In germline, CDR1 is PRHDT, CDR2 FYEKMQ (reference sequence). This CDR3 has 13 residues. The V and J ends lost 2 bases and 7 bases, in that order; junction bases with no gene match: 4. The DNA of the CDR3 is TGTGCCAGCAGCTTATTAGGGACAGATGAAGCTTTCTTT. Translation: CASSLLGTDEAFF.

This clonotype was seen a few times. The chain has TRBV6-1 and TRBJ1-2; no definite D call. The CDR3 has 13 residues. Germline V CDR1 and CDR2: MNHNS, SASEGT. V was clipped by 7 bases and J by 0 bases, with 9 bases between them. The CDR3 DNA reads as TGTGCCAGCACCTCGGTCTCTAACTATGGCTACACCTTC. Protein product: CASTSVSNYGYTF.

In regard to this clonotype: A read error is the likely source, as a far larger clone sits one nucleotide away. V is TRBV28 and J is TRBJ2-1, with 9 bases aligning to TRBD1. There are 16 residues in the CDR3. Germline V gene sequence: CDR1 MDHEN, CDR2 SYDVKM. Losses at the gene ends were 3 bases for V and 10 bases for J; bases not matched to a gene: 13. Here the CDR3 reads CASSFLLGQGVHEQFF. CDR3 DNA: TGTGCCAGCAGTTTTTTACTGGGACAGGGTGTACACGAGCAGTTCTTC.

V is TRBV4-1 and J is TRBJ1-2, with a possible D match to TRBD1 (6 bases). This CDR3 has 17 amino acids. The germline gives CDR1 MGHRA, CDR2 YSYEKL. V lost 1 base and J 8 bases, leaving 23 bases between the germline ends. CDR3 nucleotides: TGCGCCAGCAGCCAAGTAGGTGCTCGGGGGGCGGGAGGCGGCTACACCTTC. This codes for CASSQVGARGAGGGYTF.

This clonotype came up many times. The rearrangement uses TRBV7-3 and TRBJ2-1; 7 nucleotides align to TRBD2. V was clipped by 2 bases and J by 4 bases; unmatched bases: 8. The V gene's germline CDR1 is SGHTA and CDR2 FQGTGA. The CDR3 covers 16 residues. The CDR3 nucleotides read TGTGCCAGCAGCTTATCGGTAGGCGGGGGTTACAATGAGCAGTTCTTC. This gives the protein CASSLSVGGGYNEQFF.

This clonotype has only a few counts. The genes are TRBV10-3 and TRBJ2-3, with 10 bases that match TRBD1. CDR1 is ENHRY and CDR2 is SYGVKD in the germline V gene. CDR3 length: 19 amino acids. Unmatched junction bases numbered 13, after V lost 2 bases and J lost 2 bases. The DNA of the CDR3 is TGTGCCATCAGTGAGGCACGGCGGGGACAGGGGAGACCCACAGATACGCAGTATTTT. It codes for CAISEARRGQGRPTDTQYF.

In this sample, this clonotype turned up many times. The chain's CDR3 is CASSTDAQRNTIYF. The DNA of the CDR3 is TGTGCCAGCAGCACTGACGCTCAGAGAAACACCATATATTTT. The V gene is TRBV11-2, the J gene TRBJ1-3, with D hard to call. Trimming cost V 5 bases and J 5 bases, with 13 bases left between them. Germline lookup yields CDR1 SGHAT and CDR2 FQNNGV. CDR3 length: 14 residues. The whole variable domain, filled in from reference TRBV11-2 and TRBJ1-3, reads EAGVAQSPRYKIIEKRQSVAFWCNPISGHATLYWYQQILGQGPKLLIQFQNNGVVDDSQLPKDRFSAERLKGVDSTLKIQPAKLEDSAVYLCASSTDAQRNTIYFGEGSWLTVV.

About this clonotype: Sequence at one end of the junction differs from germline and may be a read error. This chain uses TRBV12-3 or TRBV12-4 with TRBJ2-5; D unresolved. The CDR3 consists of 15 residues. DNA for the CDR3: TGTGCCAGCAGTTTGGGCAGTAACTTGCAAGGGACCCAGTACTTC. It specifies CASSLGSNLQGTQYF.

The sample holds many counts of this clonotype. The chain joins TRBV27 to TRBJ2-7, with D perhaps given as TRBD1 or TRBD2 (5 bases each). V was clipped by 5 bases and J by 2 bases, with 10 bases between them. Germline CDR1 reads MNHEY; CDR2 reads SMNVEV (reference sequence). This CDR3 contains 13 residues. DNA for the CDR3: TGTGCCAGCAGTCTTCAGGGAGCCTACGAGCAGTACTTC. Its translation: CASSLQGAYEQYF.

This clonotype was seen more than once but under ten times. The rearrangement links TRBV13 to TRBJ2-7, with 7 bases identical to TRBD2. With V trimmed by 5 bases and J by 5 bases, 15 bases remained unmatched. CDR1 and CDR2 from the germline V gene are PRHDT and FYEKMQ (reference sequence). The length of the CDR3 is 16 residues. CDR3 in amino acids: CASSLSEAGVHDEQYF. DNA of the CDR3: TGTGCCAGCAGCCTATCCGAGGCGGGGGTACACGACGAGCAGTACTTC.

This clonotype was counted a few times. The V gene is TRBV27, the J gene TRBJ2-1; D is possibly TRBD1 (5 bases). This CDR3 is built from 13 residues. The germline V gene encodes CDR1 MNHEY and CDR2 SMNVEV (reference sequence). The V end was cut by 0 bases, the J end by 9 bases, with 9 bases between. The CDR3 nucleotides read TGTGCCAGCAGTTTATCCCAGCAGGGTGAGCAGTTCTTC. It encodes CASSLSQQGEQFF.

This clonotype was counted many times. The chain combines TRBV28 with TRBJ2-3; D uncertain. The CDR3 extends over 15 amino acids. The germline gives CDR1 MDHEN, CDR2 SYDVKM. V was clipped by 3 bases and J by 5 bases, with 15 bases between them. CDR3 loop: CASSFQQGNVDTQYF. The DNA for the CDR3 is TGTGCCAGCAGTTTCCAGCAAGGGAATGTAGATACGCAGTATTTT.

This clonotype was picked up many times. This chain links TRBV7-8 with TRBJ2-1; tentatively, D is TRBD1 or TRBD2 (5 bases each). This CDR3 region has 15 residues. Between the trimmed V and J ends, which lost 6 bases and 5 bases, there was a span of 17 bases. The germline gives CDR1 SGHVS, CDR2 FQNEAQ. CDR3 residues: CASSIEGRTNNEQFF. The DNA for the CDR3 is TGTGCCAGCAGTATTGAGGGACGGACGAACAATGAGCAGTTCTTC.

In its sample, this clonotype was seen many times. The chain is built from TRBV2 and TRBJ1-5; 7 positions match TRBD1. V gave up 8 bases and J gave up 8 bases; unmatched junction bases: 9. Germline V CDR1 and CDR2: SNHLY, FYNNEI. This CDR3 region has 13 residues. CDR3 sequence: CASLSGGQKPQHF. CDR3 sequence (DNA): TGTGCCAGCCTCTCAGGGGGGCAGAAGCCCCAGCATTTT.

The CDR3 reads CASSPGQYTGELFF. The DNA of the CDR3 is TGTGCCAGCAGCCCAGGACAGTACACCGGGGAGCTGTTTTTT. The genes are TRBV11-2 and TRBJ2-2, with D maybe TRBD1 (6 bases). This CDR3 is 14 amino acids long. Trimming shortened V by 5 bases and J by 3 bases, and 10 bases separated the two germline ends. Germline values: CDR1 SGHAT, CDR2 FQNNGV.

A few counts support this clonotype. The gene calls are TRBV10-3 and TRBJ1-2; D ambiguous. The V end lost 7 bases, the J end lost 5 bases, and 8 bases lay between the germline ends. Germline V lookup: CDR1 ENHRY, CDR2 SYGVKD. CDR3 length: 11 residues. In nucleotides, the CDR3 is TGTGCCATCAAATTAGGATATGGCTACACCTTC. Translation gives CAIKLGYGYTF.

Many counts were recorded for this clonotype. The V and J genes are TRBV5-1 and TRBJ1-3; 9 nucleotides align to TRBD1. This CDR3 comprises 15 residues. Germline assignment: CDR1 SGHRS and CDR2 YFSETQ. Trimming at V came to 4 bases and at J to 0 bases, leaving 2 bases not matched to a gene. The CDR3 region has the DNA TGCGCCAGCAGCCGGGACAGGGTCTCTGGAAACACCATATATTTT. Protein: CASSRDRVSGNTIYF.